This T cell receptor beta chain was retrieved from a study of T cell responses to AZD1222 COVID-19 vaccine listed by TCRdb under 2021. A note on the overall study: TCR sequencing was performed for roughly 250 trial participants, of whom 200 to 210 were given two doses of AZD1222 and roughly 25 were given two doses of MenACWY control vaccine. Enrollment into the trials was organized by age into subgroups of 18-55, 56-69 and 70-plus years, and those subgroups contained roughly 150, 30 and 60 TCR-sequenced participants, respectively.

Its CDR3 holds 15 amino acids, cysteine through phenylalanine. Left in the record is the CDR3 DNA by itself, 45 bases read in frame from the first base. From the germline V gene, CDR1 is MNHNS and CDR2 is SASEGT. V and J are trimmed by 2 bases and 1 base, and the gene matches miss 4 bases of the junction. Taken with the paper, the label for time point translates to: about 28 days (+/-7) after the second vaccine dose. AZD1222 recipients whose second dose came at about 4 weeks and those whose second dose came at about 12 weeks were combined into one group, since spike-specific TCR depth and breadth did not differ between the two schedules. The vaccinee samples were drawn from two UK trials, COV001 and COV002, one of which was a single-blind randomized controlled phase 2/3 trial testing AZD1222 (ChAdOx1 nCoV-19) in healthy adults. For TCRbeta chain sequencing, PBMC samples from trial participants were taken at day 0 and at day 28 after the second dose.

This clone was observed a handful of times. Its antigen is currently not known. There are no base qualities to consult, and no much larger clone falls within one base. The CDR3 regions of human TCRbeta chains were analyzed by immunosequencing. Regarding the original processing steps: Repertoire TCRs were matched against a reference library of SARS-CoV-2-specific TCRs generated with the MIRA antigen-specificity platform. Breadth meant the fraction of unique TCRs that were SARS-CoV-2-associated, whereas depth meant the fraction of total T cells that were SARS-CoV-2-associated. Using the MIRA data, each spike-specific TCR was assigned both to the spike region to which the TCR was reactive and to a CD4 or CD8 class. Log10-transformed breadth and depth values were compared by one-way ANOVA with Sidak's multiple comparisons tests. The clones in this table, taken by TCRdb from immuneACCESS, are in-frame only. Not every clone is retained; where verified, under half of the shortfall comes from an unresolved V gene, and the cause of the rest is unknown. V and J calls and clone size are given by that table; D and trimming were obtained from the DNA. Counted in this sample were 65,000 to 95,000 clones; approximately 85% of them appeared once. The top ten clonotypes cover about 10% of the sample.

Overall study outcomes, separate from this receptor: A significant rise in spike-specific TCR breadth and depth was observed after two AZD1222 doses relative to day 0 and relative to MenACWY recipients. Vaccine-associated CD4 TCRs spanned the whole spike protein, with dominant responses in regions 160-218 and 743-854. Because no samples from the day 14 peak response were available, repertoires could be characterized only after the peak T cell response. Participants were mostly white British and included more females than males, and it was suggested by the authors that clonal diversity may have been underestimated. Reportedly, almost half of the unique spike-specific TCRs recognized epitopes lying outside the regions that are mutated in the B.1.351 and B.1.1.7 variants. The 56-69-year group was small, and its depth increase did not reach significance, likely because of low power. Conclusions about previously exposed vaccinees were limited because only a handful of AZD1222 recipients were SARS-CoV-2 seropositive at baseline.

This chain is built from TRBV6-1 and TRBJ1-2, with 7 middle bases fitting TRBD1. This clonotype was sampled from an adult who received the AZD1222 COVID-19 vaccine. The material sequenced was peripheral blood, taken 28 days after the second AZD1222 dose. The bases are TGTGCCAGCAGTGAACAGGGGGAATTTAACTATGGCTACACCTTC. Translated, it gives CASSEQGEFNYGYTF.